This T cell receptor beta chain was sequenced during a study of shared clonotypes between healthy human individuals. Study context: The people who gave samples were a couple of women and three men aged 18 to 49.

Germline CDR1 is SGHNT and CDR2 is YENEEA. The CDR3 has 17 amino acids. Unmatched junction bases numbered 7, after V lost 4 bases and J lost 1 base. At a deep level, the assay was run. Assay used: immunoSEQ multiplex PCR; TCRdb lists only in-frame clones, some missing. The sample consists of around 510,000 clones, roughly four fifths of them appearing once. This chain connects TRBV11-3 to TRBJ2-2; 9 bases agree with TRBD2. The material sequenced was PBMCs. This TCR derives from a middle-aged woman in good health. Some clones in this sample may be carry-over from other donors' samples. The CDR3: CASSSSTSGWNTGELFF. DNA of the CDR3: TGTGCCAGCAGCTCCTCCACTAGCGGGTGGAACACCGGGGAGCTGTTTTTT.